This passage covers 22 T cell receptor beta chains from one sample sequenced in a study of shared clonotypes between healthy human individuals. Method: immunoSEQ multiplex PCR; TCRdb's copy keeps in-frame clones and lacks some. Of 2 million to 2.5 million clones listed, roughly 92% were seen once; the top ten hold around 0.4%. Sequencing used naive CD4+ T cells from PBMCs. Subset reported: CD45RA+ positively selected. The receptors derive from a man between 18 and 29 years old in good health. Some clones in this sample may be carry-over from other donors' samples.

The CDR3 nucleotides read TGTGCCAGCAGTCTGGCCGGGTATGTACCCACCTACGAGCAGTACTTC. Protein product: CASSLAGYVPTYEQYF. The chain is built from TRBV27 and TRBJ2-7; D gene unclear. Germline CDR1 is MNHEY and CDR2 is SMNVEV (reference sequence). The CDR3 covers 16 residues. Trimming removed 5 bases at V and 2 bases at J, with 19 bases between.

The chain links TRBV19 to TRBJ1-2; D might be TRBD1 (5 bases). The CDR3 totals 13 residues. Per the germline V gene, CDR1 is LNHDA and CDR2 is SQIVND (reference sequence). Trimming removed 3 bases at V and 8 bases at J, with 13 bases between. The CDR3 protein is CASSIGQGWGYTF. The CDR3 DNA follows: TGTGCCAGTAGTATTGGGCAGGGATGGGGCTACACCTTC.

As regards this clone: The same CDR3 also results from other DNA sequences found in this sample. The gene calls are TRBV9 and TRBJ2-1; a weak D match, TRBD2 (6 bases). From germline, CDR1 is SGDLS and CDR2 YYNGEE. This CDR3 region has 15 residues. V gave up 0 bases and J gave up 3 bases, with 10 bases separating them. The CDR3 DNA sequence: TGTGCCAGCAGCGTAGGACTAGGGAACTACAATGAGCAGTTCTTC. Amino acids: CASSVGLGNYNEQFF. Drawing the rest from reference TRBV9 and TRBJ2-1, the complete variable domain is DSGVTQTPKHLITATGQRVTLRCSPRSGDLSVYWYQQSLDQGLQFLIQYYNGEERAKGNILERFSAQQFPDLHSELNLSSLELGDSALYFCASSVGLGNYNEQFFGPGTRLTVL.

The DNA for the CDR3 is TGCAGCGTTTCCGTCGGGAGAGGGAATACGCAGTATTTT. Its protein is CSVSVGRGNTQYF. The V call is TRBV29-1, the J call TRBJ2-3; the D gene is possibly TRBD2 (6 bases). Germline lookup yields CDR1 SQVTM and CDR2 ANQGSEA. V shed 5 bases and J shed 7 bases, with 16 bases lying between them. The CDR3 loop spans 13 amino acids.

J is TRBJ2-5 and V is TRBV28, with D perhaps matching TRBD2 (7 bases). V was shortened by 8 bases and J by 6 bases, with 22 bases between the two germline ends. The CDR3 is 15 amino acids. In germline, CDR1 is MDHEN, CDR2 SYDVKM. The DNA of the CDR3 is TGTGCCAGCGCCCTGGTGGGGGGGGCTGTCAAGACCCAGTACTTC. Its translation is CASALVGGAVKTQYF.

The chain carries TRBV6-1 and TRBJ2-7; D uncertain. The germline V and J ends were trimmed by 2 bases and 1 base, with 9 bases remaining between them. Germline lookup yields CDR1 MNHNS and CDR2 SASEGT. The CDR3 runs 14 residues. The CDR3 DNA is TGTGCCAGCAGTGAACAGTCAATTTCCTACGAGCAGTACTTC. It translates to CASSEQSISYEQYF.

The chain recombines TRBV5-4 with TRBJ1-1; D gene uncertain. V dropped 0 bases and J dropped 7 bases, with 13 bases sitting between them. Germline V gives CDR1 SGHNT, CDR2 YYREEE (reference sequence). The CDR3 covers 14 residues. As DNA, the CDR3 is TGTGCCAGCAGCTTGGCCTCGGGGTCCGGTGAAGCTTTCTTT. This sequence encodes CASSLASGSGEAFF.

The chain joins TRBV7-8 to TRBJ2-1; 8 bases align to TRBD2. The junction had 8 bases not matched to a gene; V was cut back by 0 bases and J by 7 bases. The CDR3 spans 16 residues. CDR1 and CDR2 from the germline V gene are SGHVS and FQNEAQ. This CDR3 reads CASSLAVAGGYNEQFF. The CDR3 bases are TGTGCCAGCAGCTTAGCGGTCGCGGGAGGTTATAATGAGCAGTTCTTC.

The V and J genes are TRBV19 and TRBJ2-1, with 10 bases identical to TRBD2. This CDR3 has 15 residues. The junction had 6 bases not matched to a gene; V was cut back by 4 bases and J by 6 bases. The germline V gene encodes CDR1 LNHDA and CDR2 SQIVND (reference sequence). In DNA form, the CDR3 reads TGTGCCAGTAGTAGTCCGGGACTAGCGAGCAATGAGCAGTTCTTC. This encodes CASSSPGLASNEQFF.

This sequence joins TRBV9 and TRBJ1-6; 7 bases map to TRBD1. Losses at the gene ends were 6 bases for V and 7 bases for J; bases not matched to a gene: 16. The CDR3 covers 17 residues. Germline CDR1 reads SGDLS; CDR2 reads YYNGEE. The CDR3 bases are TGTGCCAGCACCACGGGGGCAGGGGGAGGAGAAAATTCACCCCTCCACTTT. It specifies CASTTGAGGGENSPLHF.

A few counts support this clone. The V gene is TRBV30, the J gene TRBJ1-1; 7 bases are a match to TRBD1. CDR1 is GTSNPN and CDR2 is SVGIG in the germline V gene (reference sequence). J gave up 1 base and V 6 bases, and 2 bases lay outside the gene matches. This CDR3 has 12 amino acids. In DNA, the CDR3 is TGTGCCTGCCGGACAGGGAACACTGAAGCTTTCTTT. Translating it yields CACRTGNTEAFF.

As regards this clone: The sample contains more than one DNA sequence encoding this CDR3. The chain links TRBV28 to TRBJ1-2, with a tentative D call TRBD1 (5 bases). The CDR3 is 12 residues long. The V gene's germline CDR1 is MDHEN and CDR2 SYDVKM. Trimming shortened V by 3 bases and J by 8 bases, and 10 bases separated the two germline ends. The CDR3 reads CASSLRGEGYTF. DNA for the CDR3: TGTGCCAGCAGTTTGCGAGGGGAGGGCTACACCTTC.

The CDR3 reads CASSLHFGSPYEQYF. In DNA, the CDR3 is TGTGCCAGCAGTTTACATTTTGGCAGCCCCTACGAGCAGTACTTC. The chain carries TRBV28 and TRBJ2-7; unclear D gene. Germline V lookup: CDR1 MDHEN, CDR2 SYDVKM. V was cut by 2 bases and J by 2 bases, with 13 bases left in between. This CDR3 region has 15 residues.

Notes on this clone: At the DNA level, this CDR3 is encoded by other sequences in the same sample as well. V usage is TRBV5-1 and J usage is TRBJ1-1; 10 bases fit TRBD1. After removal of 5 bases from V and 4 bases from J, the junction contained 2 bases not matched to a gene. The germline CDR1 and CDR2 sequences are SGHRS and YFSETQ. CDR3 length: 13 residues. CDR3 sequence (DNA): TGCGCCAGCAGTCGACAGGGGGCCACTGAAGCTTTCTTT. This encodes CASSRQGATEAFF.

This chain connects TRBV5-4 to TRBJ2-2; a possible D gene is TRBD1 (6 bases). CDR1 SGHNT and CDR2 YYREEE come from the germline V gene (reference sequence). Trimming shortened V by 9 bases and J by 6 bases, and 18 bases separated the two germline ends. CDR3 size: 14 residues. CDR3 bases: TGTGCCACGGGTAGGGGGAGTCCTCCCGGGGAGCTGTTTTTT. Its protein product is CATGRGSPPGELFF.

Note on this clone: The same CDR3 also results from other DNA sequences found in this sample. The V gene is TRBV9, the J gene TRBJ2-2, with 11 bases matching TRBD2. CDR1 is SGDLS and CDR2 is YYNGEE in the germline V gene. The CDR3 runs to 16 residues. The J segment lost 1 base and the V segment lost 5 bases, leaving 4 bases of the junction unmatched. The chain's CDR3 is CASSLGLAGNTGELFF. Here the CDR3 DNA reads TGTGCCAGCAGTCTCGGACTAGCGGGGAACACCGGGGAGCTGTTTTTT.

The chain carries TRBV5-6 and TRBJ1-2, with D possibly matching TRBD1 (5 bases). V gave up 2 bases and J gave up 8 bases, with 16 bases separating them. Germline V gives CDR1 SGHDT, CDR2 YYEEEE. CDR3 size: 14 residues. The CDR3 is CASSLGPHGDGYTF. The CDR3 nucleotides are TGTGCCAGCAGCTTAGGACCTCACGGGGACGGCTACACCTTC.

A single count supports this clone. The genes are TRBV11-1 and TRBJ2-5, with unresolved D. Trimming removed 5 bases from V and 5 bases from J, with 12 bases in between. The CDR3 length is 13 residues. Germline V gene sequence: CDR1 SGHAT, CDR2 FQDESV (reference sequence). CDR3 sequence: CASSRAEQETQYF. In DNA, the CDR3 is TGTGCCAGCAGCAGAGCCGAACAGGAGACCCAGTACTTC.

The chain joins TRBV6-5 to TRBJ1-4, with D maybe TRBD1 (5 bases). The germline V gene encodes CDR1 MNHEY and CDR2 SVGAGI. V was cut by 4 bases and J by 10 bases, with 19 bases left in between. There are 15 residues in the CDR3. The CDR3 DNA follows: TGTGCCAGCAGTTCTTTGTCGGGGCTCTTAGGAAAACTGTTTTTT. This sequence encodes CASSSLSGLLGKLFF.

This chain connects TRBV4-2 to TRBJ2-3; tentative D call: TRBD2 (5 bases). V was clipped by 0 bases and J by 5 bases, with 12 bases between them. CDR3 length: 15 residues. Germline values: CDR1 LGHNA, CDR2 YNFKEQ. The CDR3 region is CASSQDKLEGDTQYF. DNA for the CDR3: TGTGCCAGCAGCCAAGATAAACTAGAAGGAGATACGCAGTATTTT.

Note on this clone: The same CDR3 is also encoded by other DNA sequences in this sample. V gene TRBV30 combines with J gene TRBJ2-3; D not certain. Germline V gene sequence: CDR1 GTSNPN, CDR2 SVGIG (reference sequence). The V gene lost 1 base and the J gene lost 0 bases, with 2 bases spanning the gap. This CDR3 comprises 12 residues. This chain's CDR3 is CAWSGSTDTQYF. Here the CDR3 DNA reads TGTGCCTGGAGTGGCAGCACAGATACGCAGTATTTT.

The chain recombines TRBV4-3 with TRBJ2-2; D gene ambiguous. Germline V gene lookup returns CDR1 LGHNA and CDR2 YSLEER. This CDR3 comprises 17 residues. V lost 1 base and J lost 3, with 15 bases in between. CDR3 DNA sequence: TGCGCCAGCAGCCAAGCCTTCCCGGGTGGGCACACCGGGGAGCTGTTTTTT. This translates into CASSQAFPGGHTGELFF.